The T cell receptor (beta chain) described here comes from a study of T cell changes during pregnancy in multiple sclerosis (dated by TCRdb to the late 2010s). Study-level background: Changes in the T cell repertoire over the course of pregnancy were examined in this study in women with multiple sclerosis.

On this clone itself: Its cognate antigen has yet to be identified. No base quality information exists; no much larger clone differs at one position.

The receptor library was made with the immunoSEQ multiplex PCR assay. Not all clones reach the TCRdb copy of this immuneACCESS table, which keeps in-frame sequences only. Checked studies attribute under half of the gap to unresolved V genes and leave the rest unexplained. In all, the sample holds 37,000 or so clones, and 90% of those were seen once. The ten top clones hold 0.35% to 0.5% of the sample. V lost 6 bases and J lost 4 bases, and the count of bases not matched to a germline gene is 11. From cysteine to phenylalanine, the CDR3 is 15 amino acids long. The read is trimmed to its CDR3 DNA, 45 bases read in frame from base 1. In the germline V gene, CDR1 corresponds to MNHEY and CDR2 to SVGAGI.

The chain is encoded by TRBV6-5 joined to TRBJ2-7; the junction holds 8 bases that match TRBD2. The TCR sequence derives from a female donor with multiple sclerosis, enrolled in a pregnancy study. The sample was CD4+ T cells from peripheral blood mononuclear cells, taken in the second trimester of pregnancy. The bases read TGTGCCAGCAGCCCCTACCCGGGGGGGGTTTACGAGCAGTACTTC. Translated, this is CASSPYPGGVYEQYF.